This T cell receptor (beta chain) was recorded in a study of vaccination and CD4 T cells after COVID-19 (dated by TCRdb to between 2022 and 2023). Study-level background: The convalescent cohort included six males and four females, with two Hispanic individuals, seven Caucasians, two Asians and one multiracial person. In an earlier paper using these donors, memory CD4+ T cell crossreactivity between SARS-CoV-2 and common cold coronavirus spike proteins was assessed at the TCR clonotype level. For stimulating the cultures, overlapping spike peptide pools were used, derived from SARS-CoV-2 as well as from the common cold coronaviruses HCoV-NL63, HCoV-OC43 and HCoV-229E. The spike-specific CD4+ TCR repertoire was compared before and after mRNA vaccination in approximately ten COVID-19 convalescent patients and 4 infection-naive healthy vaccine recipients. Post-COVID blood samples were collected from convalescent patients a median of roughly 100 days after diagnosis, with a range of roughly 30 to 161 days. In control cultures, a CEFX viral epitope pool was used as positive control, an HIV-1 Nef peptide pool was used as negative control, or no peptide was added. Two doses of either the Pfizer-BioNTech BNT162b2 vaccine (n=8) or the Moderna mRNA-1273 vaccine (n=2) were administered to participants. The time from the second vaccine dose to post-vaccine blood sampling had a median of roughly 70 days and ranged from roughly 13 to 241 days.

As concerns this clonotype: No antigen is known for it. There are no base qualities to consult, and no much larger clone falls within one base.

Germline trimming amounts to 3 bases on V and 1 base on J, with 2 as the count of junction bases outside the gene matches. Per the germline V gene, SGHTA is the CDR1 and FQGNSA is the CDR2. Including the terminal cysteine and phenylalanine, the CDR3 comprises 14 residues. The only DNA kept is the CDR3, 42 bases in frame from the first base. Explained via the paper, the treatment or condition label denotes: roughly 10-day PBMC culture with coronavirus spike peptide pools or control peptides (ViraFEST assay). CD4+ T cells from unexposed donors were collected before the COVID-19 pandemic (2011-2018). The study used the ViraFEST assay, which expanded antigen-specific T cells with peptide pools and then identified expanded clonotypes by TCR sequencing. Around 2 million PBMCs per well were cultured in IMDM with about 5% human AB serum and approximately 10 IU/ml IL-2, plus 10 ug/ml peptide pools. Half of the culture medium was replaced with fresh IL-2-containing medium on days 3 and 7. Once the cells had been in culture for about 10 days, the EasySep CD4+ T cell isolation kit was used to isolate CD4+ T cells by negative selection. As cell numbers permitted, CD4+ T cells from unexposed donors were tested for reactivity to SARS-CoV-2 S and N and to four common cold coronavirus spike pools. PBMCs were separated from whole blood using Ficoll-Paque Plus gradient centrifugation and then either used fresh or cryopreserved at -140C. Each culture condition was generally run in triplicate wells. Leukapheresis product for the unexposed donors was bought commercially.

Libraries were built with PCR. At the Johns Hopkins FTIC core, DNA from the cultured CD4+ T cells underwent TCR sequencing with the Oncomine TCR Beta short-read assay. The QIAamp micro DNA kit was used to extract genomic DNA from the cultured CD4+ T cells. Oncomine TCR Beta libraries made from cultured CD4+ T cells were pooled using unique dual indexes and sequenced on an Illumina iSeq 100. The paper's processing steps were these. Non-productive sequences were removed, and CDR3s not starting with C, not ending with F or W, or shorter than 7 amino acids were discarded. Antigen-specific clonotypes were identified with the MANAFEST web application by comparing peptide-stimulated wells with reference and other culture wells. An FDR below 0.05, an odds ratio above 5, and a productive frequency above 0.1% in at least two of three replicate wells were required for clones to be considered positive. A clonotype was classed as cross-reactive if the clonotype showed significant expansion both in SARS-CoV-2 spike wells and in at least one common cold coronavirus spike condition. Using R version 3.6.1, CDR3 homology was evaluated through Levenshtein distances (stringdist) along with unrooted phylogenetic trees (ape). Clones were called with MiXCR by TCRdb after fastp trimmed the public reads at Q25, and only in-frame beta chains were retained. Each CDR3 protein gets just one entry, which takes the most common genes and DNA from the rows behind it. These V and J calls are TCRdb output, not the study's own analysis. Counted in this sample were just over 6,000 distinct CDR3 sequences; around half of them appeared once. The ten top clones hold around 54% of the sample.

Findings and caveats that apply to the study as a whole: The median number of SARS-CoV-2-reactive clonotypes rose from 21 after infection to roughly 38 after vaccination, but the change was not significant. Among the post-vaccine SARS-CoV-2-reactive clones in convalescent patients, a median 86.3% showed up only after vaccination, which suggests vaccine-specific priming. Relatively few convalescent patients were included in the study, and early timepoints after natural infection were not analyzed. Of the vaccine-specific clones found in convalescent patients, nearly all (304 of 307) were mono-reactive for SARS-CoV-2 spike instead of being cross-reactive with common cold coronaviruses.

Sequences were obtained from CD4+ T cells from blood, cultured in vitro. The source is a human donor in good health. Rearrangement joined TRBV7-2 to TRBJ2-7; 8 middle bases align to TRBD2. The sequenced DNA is TGTGCCAGCAGCTTTTCTAGCGGGTCCTACGAGCAGTACTTC. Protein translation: CASSFSSGSYEQYF.